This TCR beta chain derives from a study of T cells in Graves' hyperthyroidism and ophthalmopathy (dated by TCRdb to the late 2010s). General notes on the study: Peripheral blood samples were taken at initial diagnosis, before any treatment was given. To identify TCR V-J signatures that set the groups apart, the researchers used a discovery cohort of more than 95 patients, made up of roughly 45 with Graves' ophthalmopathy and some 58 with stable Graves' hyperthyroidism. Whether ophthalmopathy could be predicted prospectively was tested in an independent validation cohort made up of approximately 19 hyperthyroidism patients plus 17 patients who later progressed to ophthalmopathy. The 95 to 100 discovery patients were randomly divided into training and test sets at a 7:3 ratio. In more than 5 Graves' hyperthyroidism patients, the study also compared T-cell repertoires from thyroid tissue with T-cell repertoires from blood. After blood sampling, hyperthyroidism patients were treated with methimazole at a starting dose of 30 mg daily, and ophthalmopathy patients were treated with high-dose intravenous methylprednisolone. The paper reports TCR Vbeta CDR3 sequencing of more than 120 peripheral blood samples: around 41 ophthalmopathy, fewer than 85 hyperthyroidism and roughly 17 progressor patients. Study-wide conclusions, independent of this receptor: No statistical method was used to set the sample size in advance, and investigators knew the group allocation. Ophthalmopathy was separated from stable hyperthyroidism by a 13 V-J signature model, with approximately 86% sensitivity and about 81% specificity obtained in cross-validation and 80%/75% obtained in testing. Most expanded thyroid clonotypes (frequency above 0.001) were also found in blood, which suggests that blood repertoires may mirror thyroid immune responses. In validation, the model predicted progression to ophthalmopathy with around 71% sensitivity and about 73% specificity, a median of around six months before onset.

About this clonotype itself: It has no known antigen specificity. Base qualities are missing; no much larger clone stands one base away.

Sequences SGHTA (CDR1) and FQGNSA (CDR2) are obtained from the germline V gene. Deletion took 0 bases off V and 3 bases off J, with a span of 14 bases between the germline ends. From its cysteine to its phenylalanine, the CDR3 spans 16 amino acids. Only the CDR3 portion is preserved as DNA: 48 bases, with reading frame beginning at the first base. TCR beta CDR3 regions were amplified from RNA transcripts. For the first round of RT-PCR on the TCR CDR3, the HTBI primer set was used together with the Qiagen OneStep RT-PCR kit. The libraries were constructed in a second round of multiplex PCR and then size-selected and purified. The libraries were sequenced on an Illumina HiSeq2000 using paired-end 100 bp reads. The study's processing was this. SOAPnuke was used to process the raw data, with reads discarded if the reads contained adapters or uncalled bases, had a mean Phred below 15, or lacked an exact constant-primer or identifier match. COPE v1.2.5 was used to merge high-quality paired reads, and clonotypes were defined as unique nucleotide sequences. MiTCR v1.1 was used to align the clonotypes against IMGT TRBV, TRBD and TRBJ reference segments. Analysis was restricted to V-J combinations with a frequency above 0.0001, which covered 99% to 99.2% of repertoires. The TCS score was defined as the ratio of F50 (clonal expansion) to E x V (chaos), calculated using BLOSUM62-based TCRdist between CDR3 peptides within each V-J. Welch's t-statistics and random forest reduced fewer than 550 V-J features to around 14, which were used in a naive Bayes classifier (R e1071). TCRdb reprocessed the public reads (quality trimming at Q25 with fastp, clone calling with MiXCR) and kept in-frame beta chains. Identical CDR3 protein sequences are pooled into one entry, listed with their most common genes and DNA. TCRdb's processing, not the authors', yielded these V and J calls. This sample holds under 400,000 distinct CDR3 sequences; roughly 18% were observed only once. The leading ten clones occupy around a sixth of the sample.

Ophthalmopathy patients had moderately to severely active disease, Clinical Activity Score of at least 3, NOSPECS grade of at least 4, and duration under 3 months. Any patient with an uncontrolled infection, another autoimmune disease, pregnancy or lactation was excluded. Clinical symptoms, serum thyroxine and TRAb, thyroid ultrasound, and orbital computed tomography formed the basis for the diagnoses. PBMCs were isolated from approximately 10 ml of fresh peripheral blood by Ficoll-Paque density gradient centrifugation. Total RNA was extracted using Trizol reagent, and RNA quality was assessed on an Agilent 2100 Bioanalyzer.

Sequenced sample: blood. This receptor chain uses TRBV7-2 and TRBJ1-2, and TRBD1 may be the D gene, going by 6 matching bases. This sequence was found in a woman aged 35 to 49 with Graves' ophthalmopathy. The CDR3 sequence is CASSLALNREDYGYTF. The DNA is TGTGCCAGCAGCTTAGCGTTGAACAGGGAGGACTATGGCTACACCTTC.